The rows below give T cell receptor beta chains drawn from one sample of a study of tumor-infiltrating lymphocytes in primary liver carcinoma. TCRdb re-analysed the multiplex PCR reads in MiXCR, keeping a single row per CDR3 protein. The sample has 180,000 or so distinct CDR3 sequences, approximately 60% seen once. Material for sequencing was peripheral blood. These receptors were obtained from a man between 40 and 49 years old with primary liver carcinoma and hepatitis B virus infection. Both conserved end residues are part of each CDR3.

TRBV11-2	TRBJ2-2	CASTGSTGELFF
TRBV29-1	TRBJ2-2	CSVETPTGTVTGELFF
TRBV4-1	TRBJ2-7	CASSQDQEFTSTYEQYF
TRBV4-1	TRBJ2-7	CASSHAGTGSSYEQYF
TRBV4-1	TRBJ2-7	CASSQRGYGQYF
TRBV7-9	TRBJ2-1	CASSLGAGNEQFF
TRBV7-9	TRBJ1-1	CASSFPKGSGTEAFF
TRBV6-5	TRBJ2-1	CASTQRLERGNEQFF
TRBV11-2	TRBJ2-1	CASSLLVENKQFF
TRBV29-1	TRBJ2-7	CSVYFSDYYEQYF
TRBV5-6	TRBJ2-3	CASSLGLVPDTQYF
TRBV11-2	TRBJ2-7	CASSLFSRDRDPYEQYF
TRBV4-1	TRBJ2-4	CASSQTPGTSVAKNIQYF
TRBV29-1	TRBJ2-7	CSVEGGSPNEQYF
TRBV6-1	TRBJ2-7	CASSPSGASGTYEQYF
TRBV29-1	TRBJ2-7	CSVGDSSEQYF
TRBV6-5	TRBJ1-1	CASSWSQANTEAFF
TRBV29-1	TRBJ1-3	CSVVAGPGSGNTIYF
TRBV11-2	TRBJ2-7	CASSLGGGEQYF
TRBV6-2/TRBV6-3	TRBJ2-1	CASSYMTSGDYNEQFF
TRBV12-3/TRBV12-4	TRBJ2-1	CASSLGGRANNEQFF
TRBV28	TRBJ1-2	CASSIAGIDYGYTF
TRBV11-2	TRBJ2-2	CASSLPGLMGGPGTGELFF
TRBV11-2	TRBJ1-2	CASSLGRDPFEGYTF
TRBV7-9	TRBJ2-7	CASSLGNGFGAEQYF
TRBV6-6	TRBJ1-1	CASSPPPGQGSYGAFF
TRBV4-1	TRBJ2-7	CASSQDNWDEQYF
TRBV5-4	TRBJ1-1	CASGSKGRGLSEAVF
TRBV6-5	TRBJ2-2	CASSYSSIRHTGELFF
TRBV12-3/TRBV12-4	TRBJ2-2	CGSSQGLAGGTGELFF
TRBV6-6	TRBJ2-5	CASSLDSLETQYF
TRBV12-3/TRBV12-4	TRBJ2-1	CASSLDGGAYNEQFF
TRBV7-9	TRBJ2-2	CASSPRQGLDGELFF
TRBV11-2	TRBJ2-1	CASSLEGFYNEQFF
TRBV4-1	TRBJ2-7	CASSQVLAGRYEQYF
TRBV4-1	TRBJ2-1	CASSQGLAGYNEQFF
TRBV4-2	TRBJ2-2	CASSQSLANPGELLF
TRBV10-3	TRBJ2-7	CAIRGASYEQYF
TRBV11-2	TRBJ1-6	CASSLSDSPPHF
TRBV12-3/TRBV12-4	TRBJ2-3	CASSVGLNTDTQYF
TRBV4-1	TRBJ1-5	CASSPGGAHNQPQHF
TRBV11-2	TRBJ2-7	CASSLEADGTYEQYF
TRBV6-6	TRBJ2-1	CASNERNSGGGNEQFF